The 16 T cell receptor beta chains presented below share a single source sample, sequenced in a study of blood T cell repertoires in COVID-19. Method: immunoSEQ multiplex PCR; TCRdb's copy keeps in-frame clones and lacks some. The sample includes fewer than 100,000 clones, about four fifths of them seen just once. The specimen was peripheral blood. Receptor source: a human donor in a cohort sampled during active COVID-19.

This clone has only a few counts. The rearrangement joins TRBV6-5 to TRBJ2-7, with D possibly matching TRBD1 (5 bases). Per the germline V gene, CDR1 is MNHEY and CDR2 is SVGAGI. The CDR3 extends over 13 amino acids. V was trimmed by 7 bases and J by 2 bases, leaving 12 bases between them. The CDR3 nucleotides are TGTGCCAGCAAGGGGCCAGGGACCTACGAGCAGTACTTC. Protein sequence: CASKGPGTYEQYF.

This chain connects TRBV6-5 to TRBJ2-7; TRBD2 aligns across 13 bases. V gave up 8 bases and J gave up 6 bases; unmatched junction bases: 4. Per germline, CDR1 MNHEY and CDR2 SVGAGI. The length of the CDR3 is 13 residues. CDR3 DNA sequence: TGTGCCAGCCGGACTAGCGGGAGAATCGAGCAGTACTTC. It translates to CASRTSGRIEQYF.

The chain carries TRBV5-6 and TRBJ1-2, with D tentatively TRBD1 (5 bases). This CDR3 has 13 residues. Germline values: CDR1 SGHDT, CDR2 YYEEEE. The V and J ends lost 2 bases and 3 bases respectively, with 8 bases between them. Written as DNA, the CDR3 is TGTGCCAGCAGCTTCGGCAGGGACTATGGCTACACCTTC. It encodes CASSFGRDYGYTF.

This rearrangement joins TRBV24-1 to TRBJ1-5; D is ambiguous. CDR3 length: 13 residues. Trimming removed 4 bases at V and 12 bases at J, with 15 bases between. From germline, CDR1 is KGHDR and CDR2 SFDVKD. CDR3 in amino acids: CATSDPDLAVQHF. In nucleotides, the CDR3 is TGTGCCACCAGTGACCCCGACTTGGCAGTCCAGCATTTT.

The CDR3 DNA reads TGTGCCATCAGTGAGTCCACGGGTGGAGGTGATTATGGCTACACCTTC. Translating gives CAISESTGGGDYGYTF. This sequence joins TRBV10-3 and TRBJ1-2; D uncertain. Germline CDR1 and CDR2: ENHRY and SYGVKD. Trimming stripped 0 bases from V and 5 bases from J, with 16 bases between. The CDR3 runs 16 residues.

This clone was seen only once. This chain links TRBV28 with TRBJ2-1, with D tentatively TRBD1 (6 bases). V was cut by 5 bases and J by 4 bases, with 9 bases left in between. The CDR3 totals 13 residues. Germline V gene sequence: CDR1 MDHEN, CDR2 SYDVKM. Here the CDR3 reads CASSHQGYNEQFF. DNA for the CDR3: TGTGCCAGCAGTCATCAGGGGTACAATGAGCAGTTCTTC.

Concerning this clone: Within the sample, other DNA sequences also encode this same CDR3. This chain links TRBV27 with TRBJ1-5; D is perhaps TRBD1 (5 bases). V was shortened by 4 bases and J by 5 bases, with 9 bases between the two germline ends. The CDR3 runs 13 residues. The germline gives CDR1 MNHEY, CDR2 SMNVEV (reference sequence). CDR3 coding DNA: TGTGCCAGCAGTTCGGGGGTAGATCAGCCCCAGCATTTT. This gives the protein CASSSGVDQPQHF.

The V gene is TRBV29-1, the J gene TRBJ2-3; 11 positions agree with TRBD2. This CDR3 has 14 residues. After removal of 6 bases from V and 2 bases from J, the junction contained 4 bases not matched to a gene. The germline CDR1 and CDR2 sequences are SQVTM and ANQGSEA. The CDR3 sequence: CSVRLAGFTDTQYF. The CDR3 DNA sequence: TGCAGCGTCCGACTAGCGGGGTTCACAGATACGCAGTATTTT.

The chain employs TRBV6-5 and TRBJ2-7; no definite D call. Between the trimmed V and J ends, which lost 8 bases and 3 bases, there was a span of 20 bases. CDR1 and CDR2 from the germline V gene are MNHEY and SVGAGI. The CDR3 runs 15 residues. The CDR3, as DNA: TGTGCCAGCGAATCTTCTGGGCAGCACTTCTACGAGCAGTACTTC. Its translation is CASESSGQHFYEQYF.

The chain is built from TRBV3-1 (or the pseudogene TRBV3-2) and TRBJ2-3; 13 bases match TRBD2. Germline assignment: CDR1 LGHDT and CDR2 YNNKEL (reference sequence). The trim removed 6 bases at V and 2 bases at J, leaving 20 bases unmatched. The CDR3 runs to 21 residues. Here the CDR3 reads CASSLERGLAGIGVNTDTQYF. CDR3 DNA sequence: TGTGCCAGCAGTCTGGAACGGGGACTAGCGGGAATTGGGGTGAACACAGATACGCAGTATTTT.

The rearrangement links TRBV7-2 to TRBJ2-4, with D perhaps TRBD2 (5 bases). Trimming removed 1 base from V and 7 bases from J, with 8 bases in between. The length of the CDR3 is 13 residues. Germline-derived CDR1 and CDR2 are SGHTA and FQGNSA. CDR3 nucleotides: TGTGCCAGCAGCTTAGGAGGGTTGAACATTCAGTACTTC. It codes for CASSLGGLNIQYF.

This sequence joins TRBV12-5 and TRBJ2-5; possibly TRBD2 for D (5 bases). Germline V gene sequence: CDR1 LGHNT, CDR2 FRNRAP. V lost 5 bases and J lost 4, with 11 bases in between. The length of the CDR3 is 13 residues. CDR3 amino acids: CASGPSEGETQYF. CDR3 in DNA: TGTGCTAGTGGTCCCTCAGAGGGAGAGACCCAGTACTTC. Variable domain in full (rest from reference TRBV12-5 and TRBJ2-5): DARVTQTPRHKVTEMGQEVTMRCQPILGHNTVFWYRQTMMQGLELLAYFRNRAPLDDSGMPKDRFSAEMPDATLATLKIQPSEPRDSAVYFCASGPSEGETQYFGPGTRLLVL.

The V and J genes are TRBV10-1 and TRBJ2-2; possible D gene TRBD1, 6 bases. The V gene lost 4 bases and the J gene lost 2 bases, with 11 bases spanning the gap. Germline CDR1 is WNHNN and CDR2 is SYGVQD (reference sequence). CDR3 length equals 15 residues. CDR3 nucleotides: TGCGCCAGCAGTGTACAACAGGGTAACACCGGGGAGCTGTTTTTT. Translated: CASSVQQGNTGELFF.

The chain carries TRBV7-9 and TRBJ2-2; 10 nucleotides align to TRBD1. J lost 6 bases, V lost 5 bases, and 12 bases had no gene match. Germline assignment: CDR1 SEHNR and CDR2 FQNEAQ (reference sequence). This CDR3 is 17 amino acids long. This CDR3 is CASSPSFGTGEPGELFF. The CDR3 DNA reads TGTGCCAGCAGCCCGAGTTTCGGGACAGGGGAGCCCGGGGAGCTGTTTTTT.

V usage is TRBV5-1 and J usage is TRBJ2-3; TRBD2 agrees at 8 bases. The CDR3 length is 15 residues. CDR1 and CDR2 from the germline V gene are SGHRS and YFSETQ. The V and J ends lost 4 bases and 0 bases, in that order; junction bases with no gene match: 4. The CDR3 DNA is TGCGCCAGCAGCACCGGACTAGCTAGCACAGATACGCAGTATTTT. This translates into CASSTGLASTDTQYF.

The gene calls are TRBV11-3 and TRBJ2-1; D uncertain. V was trimmed by 1 base and J by 0 bases, leaving 10 bases between them. The CDR3 loop spans 16 amino acids. CDR1 and CDR2 from the germline V gene are SGHNT and YENEEA. The CDR3 DNA sequence: TGTGCCAGCAGCTTAGTTGGAGCTTACTCCTACAATGAGCAGTTCTTC. This encodes CASSLVGAYSYNEQFF.